What follows describes a single T cell receptor (beta chain). The assay was immunoSEQ multiplex PCR, and TCRdb's table has in-frame clones only and misses some. The data show around 200,000 clones, about 87% seen once. Germline V gene data show CDR1 as SGDLS and CDR2 as YYNGEE. The CDR3 consists of 15 residues. V was trimmed by 4 bases and J by 2 bases, leaving 13 bases between them. This sample was taken from a study of blood T cell repertoires in COVID-19. Specimen: peripheral blood. The chain couples TRBV9 to TRBJ2-1; D possibly corresponds to TRBD2 (6 bases). The source of this sequence is a man between 18 and 29 years old with active or convalescent COVID-19. As DNA, the CDR3 is TGTGCCAGCAGCCCGCGGGAACGGACCTACAATGAGCAGTTCTTC. This translates into CASSPRERTYNEQFF.